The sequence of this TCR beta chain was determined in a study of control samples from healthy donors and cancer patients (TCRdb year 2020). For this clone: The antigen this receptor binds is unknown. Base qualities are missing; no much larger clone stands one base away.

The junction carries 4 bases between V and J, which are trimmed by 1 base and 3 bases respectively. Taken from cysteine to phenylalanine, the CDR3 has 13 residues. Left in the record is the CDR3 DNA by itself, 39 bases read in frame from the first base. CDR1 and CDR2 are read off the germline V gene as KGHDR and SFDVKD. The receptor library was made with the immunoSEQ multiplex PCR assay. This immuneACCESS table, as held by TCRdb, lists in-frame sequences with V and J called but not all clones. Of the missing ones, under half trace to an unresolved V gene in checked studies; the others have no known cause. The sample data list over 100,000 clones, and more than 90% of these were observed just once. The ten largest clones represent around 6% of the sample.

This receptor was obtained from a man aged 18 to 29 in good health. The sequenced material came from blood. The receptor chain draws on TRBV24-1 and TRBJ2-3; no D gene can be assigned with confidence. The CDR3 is CATSDLGTDTQYF. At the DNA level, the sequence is TGTGCCACCAGTGATTTAGGGACAGATACGCAGTATTTT.